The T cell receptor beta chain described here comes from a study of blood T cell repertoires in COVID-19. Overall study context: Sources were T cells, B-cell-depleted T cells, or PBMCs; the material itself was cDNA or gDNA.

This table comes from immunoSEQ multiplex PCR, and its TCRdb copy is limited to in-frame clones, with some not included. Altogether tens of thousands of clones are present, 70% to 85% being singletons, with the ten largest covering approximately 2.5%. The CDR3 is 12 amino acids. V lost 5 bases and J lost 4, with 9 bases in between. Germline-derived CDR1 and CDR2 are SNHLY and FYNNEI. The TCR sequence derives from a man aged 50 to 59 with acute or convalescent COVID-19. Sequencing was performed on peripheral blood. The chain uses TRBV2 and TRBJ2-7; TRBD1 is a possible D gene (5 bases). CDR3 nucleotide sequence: TGTGCCAGCAGTAAGGGGTTTTACGAGCAGTACTTC. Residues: CASSKGFYEQYF. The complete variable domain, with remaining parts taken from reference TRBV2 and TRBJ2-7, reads EPEVTQTPSHQVTQMGQEVILRCVPISNHLYFYWYRQILGQKVEFLVSFYNNEISEKSEIFDDQFSVERPDGSNFTLKIRSTKLEDSAMYFCASSKGFYEQYFGPGTRLTVT.